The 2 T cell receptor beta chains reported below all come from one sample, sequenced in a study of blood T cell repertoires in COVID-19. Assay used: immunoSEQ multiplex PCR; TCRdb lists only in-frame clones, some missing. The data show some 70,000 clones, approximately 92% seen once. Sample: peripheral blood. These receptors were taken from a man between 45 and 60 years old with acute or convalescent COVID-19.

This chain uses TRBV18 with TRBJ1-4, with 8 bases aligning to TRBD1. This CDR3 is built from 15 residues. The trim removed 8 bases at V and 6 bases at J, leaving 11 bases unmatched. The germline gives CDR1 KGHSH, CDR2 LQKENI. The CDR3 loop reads CASATRQGSDEKLFF. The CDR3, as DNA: TGTGCCAGCGCAACCCGACAGGGGAGCGATGAAAAACTGTTTTTT.

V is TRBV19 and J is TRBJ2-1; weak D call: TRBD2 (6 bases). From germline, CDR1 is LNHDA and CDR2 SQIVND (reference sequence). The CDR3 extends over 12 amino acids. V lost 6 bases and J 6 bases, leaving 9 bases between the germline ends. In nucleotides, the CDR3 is TGTGCCAGTAGGGGACTGTTCAATGAGCAGTTCTTC. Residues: CASRGLFNEQFF.